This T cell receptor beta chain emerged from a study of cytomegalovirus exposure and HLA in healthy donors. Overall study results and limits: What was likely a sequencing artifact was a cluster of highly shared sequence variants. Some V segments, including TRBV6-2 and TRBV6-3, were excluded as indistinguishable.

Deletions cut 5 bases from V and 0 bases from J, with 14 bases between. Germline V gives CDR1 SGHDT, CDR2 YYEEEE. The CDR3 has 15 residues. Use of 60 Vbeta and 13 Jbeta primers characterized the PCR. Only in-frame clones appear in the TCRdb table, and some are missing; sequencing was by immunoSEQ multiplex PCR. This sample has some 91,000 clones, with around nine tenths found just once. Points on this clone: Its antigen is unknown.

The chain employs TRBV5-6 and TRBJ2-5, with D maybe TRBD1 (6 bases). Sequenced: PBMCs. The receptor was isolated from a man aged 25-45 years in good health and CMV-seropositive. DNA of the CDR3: TGTGCCAGCAGATTAACAGGGTCGTACCAAGAGACCCAGTACTTC. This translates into CASRLTGSYQETQYF.